This TCR beta chain derives from a study of blood T cells in healthy people across ages. Looked up from germline, CDR1 is SNHLY and CDR2 is FYNNEI. There are 12 residues in the CDR3. With 8 bases clipped from V and 11 bases from J, the junction kept 11 bases outside the gene matches. Using a J-beta primer mix together with a sample-barcoded 5' primer, a second PCR was run for roughly 6 to 12 cycles. CDR3-containing paired-end reads numbered at least 2.5 million in each sample. TCRdb passed the 5' RACE reads through MiXCR, listing each CDR3 protein once. The table has roughly 800,000 distinct CDR3 sequences, more than 45% seen once; the top ten hold around 22%. Each sample yielded at least 6 million isolated PBMCs.

The clonotype comes from a man aged 25 to 40 in good health. Sequenced: blood. The chain combines TRBV2 with TRBJ1-1; 7 nucleotides match TRBD1. DNA for the CDR3: TGTGCCAGCGGGCTGACAGGGTTTAGCGCTTTCTTT. Protein: CASGLTGFSAFF.